The TCR beta chain described here comes from a study of T cell changes during pregnancy in multiple sclerosis. Germline V gene lookup returns CDR1 MNHEY and CDR2 SMNVEV (reference sequence). CDR3 size: 16 residues. V was trimmed by 5 bases and J by 1 base, leaving 17 bases between them. TCRdb keeps only in-frame clones here, not all; method: immunoSEQ multiplex PCR. The sample contains approximately 74,000 clones, 75% to 90% of which appear only once. This specimen was peripheral blood, taken before pregnancy. This chain uses TRBV27 with TRBJ1-2, with a weak D call TRBD1 (6 bases). This clonotype originated in a female donor with multiple sclerosis, enrolled in a pregnancy study. The CDR3 protein is CASSTGQRRVNYGYTF. The CDR3 DNA reads as TGTGCCAGCAGTACTGGACAGCGACGCGTTAACTATGGCTACACCTTC.